These 30 T cell receptor beta chains were sequenced from one sample in a study of blood T cell repertoires in COVID-19. Only in-frame clones appear in the TCRdb table, and some are missing; sequencing was by immunoSEQ multiplex PCR. The sample has roughly 120,000 clones, about 90% seen once. The sequencing input was peripheral blood. These receptors were taken from a woman in her fifties or sixties with active or convalescent COVID-19.

The chain employs TRBV11-2 and TRBJ2-1; the match to TRBD2 covers 10 bases. The V gene end was trimmed by 1 base and the J gene end by 9 bases; junction bases not matched to a gene: 9. Germline loops: CDR1 SGHAT, CDR2 FQNNGV. The CDR3 contains 16 residues. CDR3 sequence (DNA): TGTGCCAGCAGCTTAGCCCTAGCGGGAGCATTTGGTGAGCAGTTCTTC. The encoded protein is CASSLALAGAFGEQFF. The variable domain in full, with the rest retrieved from reference TRBV11-2 and TRBJ2-1, is EAGVAQSPRYKIIEKRQSVAFWCNPISGHATLYWYQQILGQGPKLLIQFQNNGVVDDSQLPKDRFSAERLKGVDSTLKIQPAKLEDSAVYLCASSLALAGAFGEQFFGPGTRLTVL.

V gene TRBV5-6 combines with J gene TRBJ2-3; D gene unclear. The CDR3 runs 14 residues. CDR1 is SGHDT and CDR2 is YYEEEE in the germline V gene. V lost 0 bases and J 2 bases, leaving 7 bases between the germline ends. The CDR3 DNA follows: TGTGCCAGCAGCTTGGTGAGAAACACAGATACGCAGTATTTT. This sequence encodes CASSLVRNTDTQYF.

This chain joins TRBV30 and TRBJ1-3; D perhaps matches TRBD1 (6 bases). This CDR3 has 14 amino acids. Trimming left V 4 bases short and J 0 bases short, with 10 bases between. CDR1 and CDR2 from the germline V gene are GTSNPN and SVGIG (reference sequence). CDR3 sequence (DNA): TGTGCCTGGAATCGGGACAACTCTGGAAACACCATATATTTT. Its protein is CAWNRDNSGNTIYF.

This chain connects TRBV27 to TRBJ1-6; TRBD1 agrees at 7 bases. Germline V gene sequence: CDR1 MNHEY, CDR2 SMNVEV (reference sequence). With 5 bases clipped from V and 2 bases from J, the junction kept 3 bases outside the gene matches. CDR3 length equals 15 residues. The CDR3 DNA is TGTGCCAGCAGTCCACAGGGGACCTATAATTCACCCCTCCACTTT. Translated: CASSPQGTYNSPLHF.

The chain recombines TRBV9 with TRBJ2-3, with 7 bases fitting TRBD2. J was trimmed by 5 bases and V by 2 bases; bases with no gene match: 8. The CDR3 runs 15 residues. Germline values: CDR1 SGDLS, CDR2 YYNGEE. The CDR3 DNA follows: TGTGCCAGCAGCGTTGGGGGGGAGTCTCGAGATACGCAGTATTTT. Translation: CASSVGGESRDTQYF.

This sequence joins TRBV11-2 and TRBJ2-7, with a weak D call TRBD2 (5 bases). Germline CDR1 reads SGHAT; CDR2 reads FQNNGV. The CDR3 contains 14 residues. The V end lost 1 base, the J end lost 5 bases, and 12 bases lay between the germline ends. CDR3 loop: CASSLVPGSHEQYF. In DNA form, the CDR3 reads TGTGCCAGCAGCTTAGTGCCGGGGTCCCACGAGCAGTACTTC. Full variable domain (outside the CDR3, taken from reference TRBV11-2 and TRBJ2-7): EAGVAQSPRYKIIEKRQSVAFWCNPISGHATLYWYQQILGQGPKLLIQFQNNGVVDDSQLPKDRFSAERLKGVDSTLKIQPAKLEDSAVYLCASSLVPGSHEQYFGPGTRLTVT.

This chain joins TRBV5-1 and TRBJ2-5, with a weak D call TRBD1 (7 bases). V was clipped by 2 bases and J by 5 bases, with 13 bases between them. CDR3 length: 14 residues. Germline CDR1 and CDR2: SGHRS and YFSETQ. In DNA, the CDR3 is TGCGCCAGCAGCTTCCAGGGGGGCTATGAGACCCAGTACTTC. Its protein is CASSFQGGYETQYF.

This rearrangement joins TRBV9 to TRBJ2-1; TRBD2 matches at 9 bases. Germline V CDR1 and CDR2: SGDLS, YYNGEE. Losses at the gene ends were 0 bases for V and 6 bases for J; bases not matched to a gene: 4. The CDR3 has 15 amino acids. CDR3 region: CASSVGGRGANEQFF. The CDR3 region has the DNA TGTGCCAGCAGCGTAGGCGGGAGGGGCGCCAATGAGCAGTTCTTC.

This sequence joins TRBV3-1 (or the pseudogene TRBV3-2) and TRBJ2-7; 9 positions agree with TRBD1. The V gene end was trimmed by 4 bases and the J gene end by 3 bases; junction bases not matched to a gene: 7. Germline V gene data show CDR1 as LGHDT and CDR2 as YNNKEL (reference sequence). The CDR3 spans 15 residues. The CDR3 loop reads CASSRGQGSYYEQYF. Here the CDR3 DNA reads TGTGCCAGCAGCCGAGGACAGGGGTCCTACTACGAGCAGTACTTC.

V is TRBV2 and J is TRBJ2-2; 8 positions match TRBD2. The CDR3 consists of 17 residues. Germline CDR1 SNHLY, CDR2 FYNNEI. V lost 6 bases to trimming and J lost 4 bases; unmatched junction nucleotides: 13. CDR3 in amino acids: CASRASIAGRGTGELFF. The CDR3 region has the DNA TGTGCCAGCAGGGCCAGTATAGCGGGACGAGGCACCGGGGAGCTGTTTTTT.

The chain carries TRBV6-9 and TRBJ2-7; the match to TRBD1 covers 7 bases. CDR3 length equals 18 residues. CDR1 MNHGY and CDR2 SVAAGI come from the germline V gene. Trimming at V came to 7 bases and at J to 3 bases, leaving 21 bases not matched to a gene. The CDR3 loop is CASNQGGLPGQKLYEQYF. For the CDR3, the DNA is TGTGCCAGCAACCAAGGGGGCCTTCCCGGACAGAAACTCTACGAGCAGTACTTC.

The chain combines TRBV5-1 with TRBJ1-3; D not certain. CDR3 length: 16 amino acids. Germline loops: CDR1 SGHRS, CDR2 YFSETQ. Trimming shortened V by 0 bases and J by 0 bases, and 10 bases separated the two germline ends. The CDR3 coding sequence is TGCGCCAGCAGCTTGGATCCGAGAGACTCTGGAAACACCATATATTTT. It yields the protein CASSLDPRDSGNTIYF. Using reference TRBV5-1 and TRBJ1-3 for the parts outside the CDR3, the full variable domain is KAGVTQTPRYLIKTRGQQVTLSCSPISGHRSVSWYQQTPGQGLQFLFEYFSETQRNKGNFPGRFSGRQFSNSRSEMNVSTLELGDSALYLCASSLDPRDSGNTIYFGEGSWLTVV.

The rearrangement joins TRBV6-4 to TRBJ2-1; 11 nucleotides agree with TRBD2. From germline, CDR1 is MRHNA and CDR2 SNTAGT. Germline trimming cut 3 bases from V and 2 bases from J; bases unmatched to any gene: 3. The CDR3 is 16 amino acids. CDR3 nucleotide sequence: TGTGCCAGCAGTGAGTTAGCGGGAGGGCCCTACAATGAGCAGTTCTTC. Protein sequence: CASSELAGGPYNEQFF.

This chain connects TRBV2 to TRBJ2-1, with TRBD2 as a possible D gene (6 bases). The germline gives CDR1 SNHLY, CDR2 FYNNEI. The CDR3 has 13 residues. Trimming shortened V by 9 bases and J by 8 bases, and 17 bases separated the two germline ends. CDR3 sequence (DNA): TGTGCCAGGAAGGACTTTCCGGGGGATGAGCAGTTCTTC. It encodes CARKDFPGDEQFF.

There are a few counts of this clone. V usage is TRBV7-9 and J usage is TRBJ1-2; TRBD1 aligns across 8 bases. Germline CDR1 SEHNR, CDR2 FQNEAQ (reference sequence). This CDR3 is 14 amino acids long. J was trimmed by 8 bases and V by 0 bases; bases with no gene match: 5. As DNA, the CDR3 is TGTGCCAGCAGCTTAGCGATTCAGGGGGCAGGCTACACCTTC. This codes for CASSLAIQGAGYTF.

J is TRBJ1-1 and V is TRBV5-1, with D hard to call. V was trimmed by 0 bases and J by 1 base, leaving 7 bases between them. From germline, CDR1 is SGHRS and CDR2 YFSETQ. The CDR3 is made up of 14 amino acids. In nucleotides, the CDR3 is TGCGCCAGCAGCTTGGGCCAGCGGAACACTGAAGCTTTCTTT. Amino acids: CASSLGQRNTEAFF.

The chain is built from TRBV10-2 and TRBJ2-7, with TRBD1 matching 8 bases. CDR3 length equals 15 residues. Germline loops: CDR1 WSHSY, CDR2 SAAADI. Trimming took 7 bases from V and 0 from J; bases not matched to a gene: 8. CDR3 DNA: TGCGCCAGCACCGAGGACAGGGCGAACTCCTACGAGCAGTACTTC. Protein: CASTEDRANSYEQYF.

The gene calls are TRBV7-2 and TRBJ2-7; 11 bases line up with TRBD2. Trimming took 4 bases from V and 3 from J; bases not matched to a gene: 2. Looked up from germline, CDR1 is SGHTA and CDR2 is FQGNSA. CDR3 size: 14 residues. CDR3 in DNA: TGTGCCAGCAGCTGGACTAGCGGGCGCTACGAGCAGTACTTC. This sequence encodes CASSWTSGRYEQYF.

V usage is TRBV6-5 and J usage is TRBJ2-5; 7 nucleotides line up with TRBD1. This CDR3 region has 12 residues. V was pared by 9 bases and J by 4 bases, with 5 bases of the junction left unmatched. CDR1 MNHEY and CDR2 SVGAGI come from the germline V gene. The CDR3 protein is CASTTGSETQYF. In DNA, the CDR3 is TGTGCCAGTACGACAGGGTCAGAGACCCAGTACTTC.

This clone was seen only a few times. The DNA of the CDR3 is TGTGCCAGCAGTTTCGGGACAGGAGTTTATCAGCCCCAGCATTTT. Amino acids: CASSFGTGVYQPQHF. The chain joins TRBV2 to TRBJ1-5, with 8 nucleotides matching TRBD1. V shed 5 bases and J 5 bases; nucleotides not matched to a gene: 8. Germline assignment: CDR1 SNHLY and CDR2 FYNNEI. CDR3 length: 15 amino acids.

This rearrangement joins TRBV12-5 to TRBJ2-5; 7 bases are a match to TRBD2. V dropped 5 bases and J dropped 4; count of bases not matched to a gene: 7. The CDR3 spans 14 residues. Germline lookup yields CDR1 LGHNT and CDR2 FRNRAP. CDR3 sequence (DNA): TGTGCTAGTGGTCCGGGCGGGAGACGAGAGACCCAGTACTTC. The encoded protein is CASGPGGRRETQYF. The full variable domain, its missing parts supplied by reference TRBV12-5 and TRBJ2-5, is DARVTQTPRHKVTEMGQEVTMRCQPILGHNTVFWYRQTMMQGLELLAYFRNRAPLDDSGMPKDRFSAEMPDATLATLKIQPSEPRDSAVYFCASGPGGRRETQYFGPGTRLLVL.

This rearrangement joins TRBV4-3 to TRBJ2-7; the D gene is possibly TRBD1 (8 bases). The length of the CDR3 is 17 residues. Germline lookup yields CDR1 LGHNA and CDR2 YSLEER. The germline V and J ends were trimmed by 0 bases and 2 bases, with 17 bases remaining between them. CDR3: CASSQDGGVQGAYEQYF. In DNA form, the CDR3 reads TGCGCCAGCAGCCAAGATGGGGGGGTACAGGGGGCCTACGAGCAGTACTTC.

V and J are TRBV3-1 (or the pseudogene TRBV3-2) and TRBJ1-5; D is possibly TRBD1 (6 bases). The CDR3 extends over 15 amino acids. V shed 0 bases and J shed 2 bases, with 8 bases lying between them. Germline V lookup: CDR1 LGHDT, CDR2 YNNKEL (reference sequence). CDR3 region: CASSQEDRGNQPQHF. As DNA, the CDR3 is TGTGCCAGCAGCCAAGAGGACAGAGGCAATCAGCCCCAGCATTTT.

This chain connects TRBV6-4 to TRBJ2-6, with D perhaps matching TRBD1 (6 bases). Trimming took 6 bases from V and 0 from J, leaving 24 bases between them. The CDR3 contains 20 residues. The germline CDR1 and CDR2 sequences are MRHNA and SNTAGT. As DNA, the CDR3 is TGTGCCAGCAGCCCCCTCGAACAGGGTACCTTTTACTCTGGGGCCAACGTCCTGACTTTC. Its protein is CASSPLEQGTFYSGANVLTF.

J is TRBJ2-7 and V is TRBV5-1, with TRBD1 as a possible D gene (6 bases). The CDR3 is 14 amino acids. Looked up from germline, CDR1 is SGHRS and CDR2 is YFSETQ. Trimming shortened V by 4 bases and J by 0 bases, and 11 bases separated the two germline ends. CDR3 nucleotides: TGCGCCAGCAGCCTGGGACACGACTCCTACGAGCAGTACTTC. It translates to CASSLGHDSYEQYF.

The chain carries TRBV29-1 and TRBJ2-1, with TRBD2 matching over 9 bases. The germline V gene encodes CDR1 SQVTM and CDR2 ANQGSEA. The CDR3 spans 14 residues. Trimming took 8 bases from V and 6 from J; bases not matched to a gene: 11. The CDR3 DNA reads as TGCAGCTCTCGGAGGCTAGCGGGGCGCAATGAGCAGTTCTTC. The encoded protein is CSSRRLAGRNEQFF.

This clone occurred once. The chain recombines TRBV6-5 with TRBJ1-1; 10 bases are shared with TRBD1. V was clipped by 9 bases and J by 4 bases; unmatched bases: 5. There are 13 residues in the CDR3. CDR1 is MNHEY, CDR2 SVGAGI, per germline. For the CDR3, the DNA is TGTGCCAGTTGCCGGGACAGGGGCACTGAAGCTTTCTTT. Translation gives CASCRDRGTEAFF.

Here the CDR3 DNA reads TGTGCCAGCAGGCCGGGACAGGTCTATGGCTACACCTTC. Translation: CASRPGQVYGYTF. The chain has TRBV12-3 or TRBV12-4 and TRBJ1-2; 8 nucleotides match TRBD1. The CDR3 contains 13 residues. Trimming at V came to 6 bases and at J to 4 bases, leaving 4 bases not matched to a gene.

This clone was detected only once. The V call is TRBV4-1, the J call TRBJ1-1; TRBD1 is a possible D gene (5 bases). Germline V gene sequence: CDR1 MGHRA, CDR2 YSYEKL. The CDR3 is 14 residues long. The V end lost 3 bases, the J end lost 1 base, and 9 bases lay between the germline ends. Here the CDR3 DNA reads TGCGCCAGCAGCCATATGACAGCGAACACTGAAGCTTTCTTT. Protein sequence: CASSHMTANTEAFF.

The V gene is TRBV6-6, the J gene TRBJ1-1; tentative D call: TRBD1 (5 bases). Germline loops: CDR1 MNHNY, CDR2 SVGAGI (reference sequence). This CDR3 comprises 15 residues. V was shortened by 1 base and J by 5 bases, with 14 bases between the two germline ends. CDR3 sequence: CASSYFDRLFTEAFF. In nucleotides, the CDR3 is TGTGCCAGCAGTTACTTCGACAGATTGTTTACTGAAGCTTTCTTT.